This is a list of T cell receptor beta chains from one sample in a study of cytotoxic CD8 clonotypes in ibrutinib-treated CLL. Method: immunoSEQ multiplex PCR; TCRdb's copy keeps in-frame clones and lacks some. The table lists more than 70,000 clones, 75% to 85% of them singletons, with approximately 5.1% in the top ten. Sequenced here: PBMCs, sampled after 12 months of ibrutinib treatment. These TCRs come from a human donor with chronic lymphocytic leukemia. Each CDR3 is given without its conserved first and last residue. Each record gives: V gene, J gene, clone size, CDR3 protein. Clone size is given for some rows only: seen once, a few or many times, or a class if the clone is expanded.

v_gene: TRBV29-1
j_gene: TRBJ2-7
abundance: NA
CDR3aa: SVPGQGDYEQY

v_gene: TRBV4-2
j_gene: TRBJ2-5
abundance: NA
CDR3aa: ASSQASVGLGGAETQY

v_gene: TRBV7-9
j_gene: TRBJ1-3
abundance: NA
CDR3aa: ASSTPVGRGNTIY

v_gene: TRBV28
j_gene: TRBJ1-1
abundance: NA
CDR3aa: ASTPGGQGNTEAF

v_gene: TRBV11-3
j_gene: TRBJ2-1
abundance: NA
CDR3aa: ASSSGVYEQF

v_gene: TRBV13
j_gene: TRBJ2-5
abundance: NA
CDR3aa: ASSLGPSGAQETQY

v_gene: TRBV10-2
j_gene: TRBJ2-1
abundance: NA
CDR3aa: ASSGSAGGLGEQF

v_gene: TRBV18
j_gene: TRBJ2-3
abundance: NA
CDR3aa: ASSPGQADTQY

v_gene: TRBV6-1
j_gene: TRBJ2-7
abundance: NA
CDR3aa: ASSALASGVRPGY

v_gene: TRBV5-4
j_gene: TRBJ2-6
abundance: NA
CDR3aa: ASSLWFRSGANVLT

v_gene: TRBV7-9
j_gene: TRBJ2-7
abundance: once
CDR3aa: ASSFLGEQY

v_gene: TRBV7-2
j_gene: TRBJ2-2
abundance: NA
CDR3aa: ASSREGWAGELF

v_gene: TRBV19
j_gene: TRBJ2-2
abundance: NA
CDR3aa: ASSPGTLGTGELF

v_gene: TRBV7-2
j_gene: TRBJ2-3
abundance: few
CDR3aa: ASSLFPEWY

v_gene: TRBV27
j_gene: TRBJ2-4
abundance: NA
CDR3aa: ASSPTVPKNIQY

v_gene: TRBV6-1
j_gene: TRBJ2-3
abundance: NA
CDR3aa: ASSGQYLSTDTQY

v_gene: TRBV5-1
j_gene: TRBJ1-3
abundance: NA
CDR3aa: ASSATDTIGNTIY